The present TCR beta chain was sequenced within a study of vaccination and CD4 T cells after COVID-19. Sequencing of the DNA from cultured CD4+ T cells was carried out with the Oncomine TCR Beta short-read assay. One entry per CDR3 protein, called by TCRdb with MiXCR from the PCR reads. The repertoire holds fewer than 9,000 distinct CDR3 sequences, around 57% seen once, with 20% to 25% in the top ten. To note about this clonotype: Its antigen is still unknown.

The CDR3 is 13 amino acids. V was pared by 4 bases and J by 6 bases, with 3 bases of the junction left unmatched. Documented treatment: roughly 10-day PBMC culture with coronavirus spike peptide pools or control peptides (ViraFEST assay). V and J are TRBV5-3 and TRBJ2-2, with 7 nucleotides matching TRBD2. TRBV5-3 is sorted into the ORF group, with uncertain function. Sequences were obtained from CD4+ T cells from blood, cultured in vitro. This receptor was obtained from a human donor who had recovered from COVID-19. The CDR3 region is CARSPGLAGELFF. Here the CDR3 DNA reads TGTGCCAGAAGCCCCGGACTAGCCGGGGAGCTGTTTTTT.